The 17 T cell receptor beta chains listed next were all sequenced from one sample in a study of T cells after yellow fever vaccination. Using its own MiXCR run on the 5' RACE reads, TCRdb lists one record per CDR3 protein. The sample records about 250,000 distinct CDR3 sequences, approximately 3.6% being singletons. The sample was PBMCs, taken 15 days after the yellow fever booster vaccination. The origin of the receptors is a man aged 18 to 35 who received the YFV17D yellow fever vaccine.

This clonotype was found many times. The chain recombines TRBV20-1 with TRBJ2-3; unclear D gene. The CDR3 is 19 residues long. From germline, CDR1 is DFQATT and CDR2 SNEGSKA (reference sequence). Between the trimmed V and J ends, which lost 6 bases and 1 base, there was a span of 29 bases. The CDR3 region is CSAIKAAGGSVAGTDTQYF. In nucleotides, the CDR3 is TGCAGTGCCATCAAGGCGGCCGGCGGTTCCGTTGCAGGCACAGATACGCAGTATTTT.

This clonotype came up many times. This chain connects TRBV5-5 to TRBJ2-5; TRBD1 aligns across 10 bases. This CDR3 is 13 amino acids long. V lost 0 bases to trimming and J lost 9 bases; unmatched junction nucleotides: 2. Germline V CDR1 and CDR2: SGHKS, YYEKEE (reference sequence). CDR3 protein: CASSLVDRGAQYF. The CDR3 DNA reads TGTGCCAGCAGCTTGGTGGACAGGGGGGCCCAGTACTTC. The variable domain in full, with the rest retrieved from reference TRBV5-5 and TRBJ2-5, is DAGVTQSPTHLIKTRGQQVTLRCSPISGHKSVSWYQQVLGQGPQFIFQYYEKEERGRGNFPDRFSARQFPNYSSELNVNALLLGDSALYLCASSLVDRGAQYFGPGTRLLVL.

This clonotype was seen repeatedly, ten times or more. The chain has TRBV5-1 and TRBJ2-3; D not certain. This CDR3 contains 13 residues. The ends were cut back, 4 bases at V and 2 bases at J, with 8 bases in the middle. Germline V lookup: CDR1 SGHRS, CDR2 YFSETQ. Here the CDR3 reads CASSDLYTDTQYF. CDR3 nucleotides: TGCGCCAGCAGCGACTTATACACAGATACGCAGTATTTT.

This clonotype showed up many times. One end of the junction fails to match germline, which may point to a read error. V usage is TRBV7-2 and J usage is TRBJ1-2; D remains unclear. The CDR3 loop spans 13 amino acids. The germline CDR1 and CDR2 sequences are SGHTA and FQGNSA. The chain's CDR3 is CPSSLMGNYGYTF. In DNA, the CDR3 is TGTCCCAGCAGCCTGATGGGGAACTATGGCTACACCTTC. Using reference TRBV7-2 and TRBJ1-2 for the parts outside the CDR3, the full variable domain is GAGVSQSPSNKVTEKGKDVELRCDPISGHTALYWYRQSLGQGLEFLIYFQGNSAPDKSGLPSDRFSAERTGGSVSTLTIQRTQQEDSAVYLCPSSLMGNYGYTFGSGTRLTVV.

This clonotype was found many times. J is TRBJ2-3 and V is TRBV7-6; TRBD2 matches 8 bases. V lost 1 base and J lost 4; bases outside the gene matches: 10. Germline V CDR1 and CDR2: SGHVS, FNYEAQ. There are 17 residues in the CDR3. The chain's CDR3 is CASSLVGGAGASDTQYF. CDR3 sequence (DNA): TGTGCCAGCAGCTTAGTAGGGGGAGCGGGGGCATCAGATACGCAGTATTTT.

This clonotype was seen repeatedly, ten times or more. V is TRBV28 and J is TRBJ2-7; 10 bases map to TRBD1. Germline CDR1 is MDHEN and CDR2 is SYDVKM. The CDR3 consists of 15 residues. Trimming removed 5 bases from V and 6 bases from J; junction bases left unmatched: 10. CDR3 DNA: TGTGCCAGCAGTAGCCGACAGGGGGCGTTCGCCGAGCAGTACGTC. It codes for CASSSRQGAFAEQYV.

This clonotype was seen ten or more times. The chain is built from TRBV29-1 and TRBJ2-2, with unresolved D. Germline CDR1 is SQVTM and CDR2 is ANQGSEA. The CDR3 extends over 16 amino acids. V was shortened by 3 bases and J by 0 bases, with 14 bases between the two germline ends. The CDR3 here is CSVDDTSIANTGELFF. CDR3 nucleotides: TGCAGCGTTGATGACACCTCTATCGCGAACACCGGGGAGCTGTTTTTT.

This clonotype showed up many times. V is TRBV5-1 and J is TRBJ1-6, with TRBD1 as a possible D gene (6 bases). CDR1 and CDR2 from the germline V gene are SGHRS and YFSETQ. The V end was cut by 4 bases, the J end by 7 bases, with 12 bases between. The CDR3 runs to 14 residues. This CDR3 is CASSHRERNSPLHF. CDR3 nucleotides: TGCGCCAGCAGCCACAGGGAAAGGAATTCACCCCTCCACTTT.

The table lists this clonotype with many counts. The V call is TRBV5-1, the J call TRBJ2-7; D possibly corresponds to TRBD2 (5 bases). The CDR3 consists of 15 residues. Trimming took off 2 bases at V and 0 bases at J, with 12 bases between the two ends. Germline-derived CDR1 and CDR2 are SGHRS and YFSETQ. CDR3 in amino acids: CASSFRTEGSYEQYF. The CDR3 bases are TGCGCCAGCAGCTTTAGGACCGAGGGCTCCTACGAGCAGTACTTC.

In this sample, this clonotype turned up many times. This chain uses TRBV4-1 with TRBJ1-1, with 7 nucleotides matching TRBD1. The CDR3 loop spans 16 amino acids. CDR1 and CDR2 from the germline V gene are MGHRA and YSYEKL. The junction had 17 bases not matched to a gene; V was cut back by 3 bases and J by 10 bases. The CDR3 DNA follows: TGCGCCAGCAGCCATATCTACACAGGGGTCACTGAAGGAGCTTTCTTT. As protein: CASSHIYTGVTEGAFF.

The sample holds many counts of this clonotype. This chain uses TRBV21-1 with TRBJ1-3. TRBV21-1 is listed as a pseudogene. This CDR3 is built from 18 residues. DNA for the CDR3: TGTGCCAGCAGCGGCCGGCGAGGGGAGATAGCCTCTGGAAACACCATATATTTT. Amino acids: CASSGRRGEIASGNTIYF.

This clonotype appeared many times. The J gene is TRBJ2-1, the V gene TRBV29-1, with D possibly matching TRBD2 (7 bases). Germline CDR1 is SQVTM and CDR2 is ANQGSEA. Trimming pared 7 bases from V and 7 bases from J, leaving 26 bases between. CDR3 length: 16 amino acids. CDR3 sequence reads: CSAGGGGPPSGNEQFF. The CDR3, as DNA: TGCAGCGCCGGGGGAGGGGGACCCCCGTCGGGAAATGAGCAGTTCTTC.

This clonotype came up many times. This chain connects TRBV11-2 to TRBJ1-6, with TRBD1 identical over 8 bases. The CDR3 contains 15 residues. Germline assignment: CDR1 SGHAT and CDR2 FQNNGV. J was trimmed by 7 bases and V by 1 base; bases with no gene match: 3. The CDR3 nucleotides read TGTGCCAGCAGCTTAGGGACAGGGATAAATTCACCCCTCCACTTT. As protein: CASSLGTGINSPLHF.

This clonotype was seen many times. The chain carries TRBV4-2 and TRBJ1-1; 10 bases map to TRBD1. Trimming at V came to 4 bases and at J to 1 base, leaving 3 bases not matched to a gene. The germline V gene encodes CDR1 LGHNA and CDR2 YNFKEQ. The CDR3 is made up of 15 amino acids. Written as DNA, the CDR3 is TGTGCCAGCAGCCGCGGACAGGGGGGGAACACTGAAGCTTTCTTT. It is translated as CASSRGQGGNTEAFF.

Details on this clonotype: A much larger clone is a single base away; this may be a read error. This chain connects TRBV29-1 to TRBJ2-7; TRBD1 or TRBD2 may be the D gene (6 bases each). Germline CDR1 reads SQVTM; CDR2 reads ANQGSEA. This CDR3 is built from 14 residues. CDR3 coding DNA: TGCGGCGCGGGAAGCTACAGGGACTCCTACGAGCAGTACTTC. The encoded protein is CGAGSYRDSYEQYF.

This clonotype was found many times. The chain links TRBV5-1 to TRBJ2-2; D remains ambiguous. Germline CDR1 SGHRS, CDR2 YFSETQ. The CDR3 spans 13 residues. V lost 0 bases, J lost 6 bases, and 6 bases lay in between. CDR3 in DNA: TGCGCCAGCAGCTTGGATAACGCCGGGGAGCTGTTTTTT. Translation: CASSLDNAGELFF. Full variable domain (rest looked up from reference TRBV5-1 and TRBJ2-2): KAGVTQTPRYLIKTRGQQVTLSCSPISGHRSVSWYQQTPGQGLQFLFEYFSETQRNKGNFPGRFSGRQFSNSRSEMNVSTLELGDSALYLCASSLDNAGELFFGEGSRLTVL.

This clonotype was found many times. The rearrangement joins TRBV5-1 to TRBJ1-1; D is perhaps TRBD1 (6 bases). V lost 7 bases, J lost 2 bases, and 12 bases lay in between. The germline V gene encodes CDR1 SGHRS and CDR2 YFSETQ. The CDR3 runs to 13 residues. CDR3 DNA sequence: TGCGCCAGCCGACAGGAGGGCAACACTGAAGCTTTCTTT. Its protein is CASRQEGNTEAFF.